The rows below give T cell receptor beta chains drawn from one sample of a study of T cell responses to AZD1222 COVID-19 vaccine. The method was immunoSEQ multiplex PCR; TCRdb's version includes in-frame clones alone and lacks a portion of them. The sample shows 210,000 or so clones, about 95% of them seen only once. Source: peripheral blood, taken 28 days after the second dose of the MenACWY control vaccine. These receptors were taken from an adult who received the MenACWY meningococcal vaccine as a control. Both conserved end residues are part of each CDR3. A D gene is named only where the DNA matches it firmly. Clone size is shown for a subset of rows, as once, few, many or a class of expanded clone.

17,NA,TRBD2,TRBJ2-7,TRBV7-9,TGTGCCAGCAGCTTCTACAGGACTAGCGGGAGCTACTACGAGCAGTACTTC,CASSFYRTSGSYYEQYF
15,once,TRBD1,TRBJ1-6,TRBV6-5,TGTGCCAGCAGTCCCTGGGCCAGGGGGAATTCACCCCTCCACTTT,CASSPWARGNSPLHF
14,NA,TRBD1,TRBJ2-1,TRBV7-9,TGTGCCAGCGGTCCTACAGGGGGGAACAATGAGCAGTTCTTC,CASGPTGGNNEQFF
14,NA,TRBD2,TRBJ2-5,TRBV29-1,TGCAGCGTTGCAGGCGGGGGTGGTCAAGAGACCCAGTACTTC,CSVAGGGGQETQYF
13,NA,NA,TRBJ1-2,TRBV2,TGTGCCAGCAGGGTCGACAAGGGCTATGGCTACACCTTC,CASRVDKGYGYTF
19,NA,NA,TRBJ2-3,TRBV21-1,TGTGCCAGCAGCAACAAAGTTCCTACCCTAGCGGGAGGCACAGATACGCAGTATTTT,CASSNKVPTLAGGTDTQYF
14,NA,TRBD1,TRBJ1-5,TRBV5-1,TGCGCCAGCAGCTTGGAGGACAGGGGTCAGCCCCAGCATTTT,CASSLEDRGQPQHF
16,NA,NA,TRBJ1-3,TRBV14,TGTGCCAGCAGCCAATTGGGCACCGAGGCTGGAAACACCATATATTTT,CASSQLGTEAGNTIYF
15,NA,NA,TRBJ1-2,TRBV4-1,TGCGCCAGCAGCCAAATTATTTCTCATGAACCTGGCTACACCTTC,CASSQIISHEPGYTF
14,NA,NA,TRBJ2-1,TRBV10-3,TGTGCCATCAGTGACCAGCCACCGCCGGGGGAGCAGTTCTTC,CAISDQPPPGEQFF
15,NA,TRBD1,TRBJ1-4,TRBV28,TGTGCCAGCAGTTTCGACTCGGACAGGGGTGAAAAACTGTTTTTT,CASSFDSDRGEKLFF
15,NA,NA,TRBJ2-1,TRBV7-2,TGTGCCAGCAGCTTAGGGAGGGTAGATGTGGGGGAGCAGTTCTTC,CASSLGRVDVGEQFF
14,NA,NA,TRBJ1-2,TRBV28,TGTGCCAGCAGTTTAGGGGGGGGGAGCTATGGCTACACCTTC,CASSLGGGSYGYTF
16,NA,NA,TRBJ1-2,TRBV6-5,TGTGCCAGCAGTTACTCTCAACGGGCCCATAACTATGGCTACACCTTC,CASSYSQRAHNYGYTF
15,NA,NA,TRBJ1-2,TRBV6-2/TRBV6-3,TGTGCCAGCAGTTATAGGCCGGGTCGGAACTATGGCTACACCTTC,CASSYRPGRNYGYTF
16,NA,TRBD2,TRBJ2-4,TRBV27,TGTGCCAGCAGGCATACTAGCGGGAGTGCCAAAAACATTCAGTACTTC,CASRHTSGSAKNIQYF
15,NA,NA,TRBJ2-1,TRBV11-2,TGTGCCAGCAGCCCCGGGACCACCTCCTACAATGAGCAGTTCTTC,CASSPGTTSYNEQFF
15,NA,NA,TRBJ2-1,TRBV4-3,TGCGCCAGCAGCCAAAGCCGCCAGGGGATCAATGAGCAGTTCTTC,CASSQSRQGINEQFF
16,NA,TRBD2,TRBJ2-3,TRBV9,TGTGCCAGCAGCTCCCGGGGCGGCGGGGGGCCAGATACGCAGTATTTT,CASSSRGGGGPDTQYF
17,NA,TRBD1,TRBJ1-2,TRBV4-3,TGCGCCAGCAGCCAAGAAATAGGGACAGGGGCTAACTATGGCTACACCTTC,CASSQEIGTGANYGYTF
16,NA,TRBD2,TRBJ2-5,TRBV7-9,TGTGCCAGCAGCCTCCGTCTAGCGGGGACCCAAGAGACCCAGTACTTC,CASSLRLAGTQETQYF
15,NA,NA,TRBJ2-7,TRBV3-1/TRBV3-2,TGTGCCAGCAGCCCAGGTTTGACGTCCTCCTACGAGCAGTACTTC,CASSPGLTSSYEQYF
15,NA,TRBD1,TRBJ2-7,TRBV19,TGTGCCAGTACTTCCGTCGGGACAGGGGTAGGCGAGCAGTACTTC,CASTSVGTGVGEQYF
11,NA,NA,TRBJ1-2,TRBV19,TGTGCCAGTAGGGTGGGCTATGGCTACACCTTC,CASRVGYGYTF
15,NA,NA,TRBJ1-5,TRBV30,TGTGCCTGGAGTGCCGGGGGAGGGCGGAATCAGCCCCAGCATTTT,CAWSAGGGRNQPQHF
16,NA,NA,TRBJ2-1,TRBV13,TGTGCCAGCAGCTTAGGTTCCCTAGTTGGGCACAATGAGCAGTTCTTC,CASSLGSLVGHNEQFF
15,NA,NA,TRBJ1-5,TRBV10-3,TGTGCCATCAGTGAGTCGGGGTACAATAGGGAGCCCCAGCATTTT,CAISESGYNREPQHF
16,NA,NA,TRBJ2-5,TRBV7-8,TGTGCCAGCAGCCCCCTGAGTAGCACAAGGGGAGAGACCCAGTACTTC,CASSPLSSTRGETQYF
15,NA,NA,TRBJ1-1,TRBV7-2,TGTGCCAGCAGCTTCAGGGGAGCTCCTTACACTGAAGCTTTCTTT,CASSFRGAPYTEAFF
17,NA,NA,TRBJ2-2,TRBV6-2/TRBV6-3,TGTGCCAGCAGTTACCCGAGAGCAGGGGTGCGTGTCGGGGAGCTGTTTTTT,CASSYPRAGVRVGELFF
13,NA,NA,TRBJ2-1,TRBV25-1,TGTGCCAGTAATGGCGGACAGTACAATGAGCAGTTCTTC,CASNGGQYNEQFF
14,once,NA,TRBJ2-5,TRBV3-1/TRBV3-2,TGTGCCAGCAGCCAAGAACAGATCCAAGAGACCCAGTACTTC,CASSQEQIQETQYF
13,NA,TRBD1,TRBJ1-4,TRBV28,TGTGCCAGCAGTACCTACAGGGGGGAAAAACTGTTTTTT,CASSTYRGEKLFF
18,NA,NA,TRBJ2-3,TRBV3-1/TRBV3-2,TGTGCCAGCAGCCCCCTTGGAGTCCCAAATACAAACACAGATACGCAGTATTTT,CASSPLGVPNTNTDTQYF
15,NA,TRBD1,TRBJ1-3,TRBV18,TGTGCCAGCTCACCGGGACAGGGGCCTGGAAACACCATATATTTT,CASSPGQGPGNTIYF
15,NA,NA,TRBJ1-5,TRBV15,TGTGCCACCAGCAGCGCCCCGGACAGCAATCAGCCCCAGCATTTT,CATSSAPDSNQPQHF
18,NA,TRBD2,TRBJ2-1,TRBV5-1,TGCGCCAGCAGCTTGGGACTAGCGGCCCGTTTCTCCTACAATGAGCAGTTCTTC,CASSLGLAARFSYNEQFF
13,NA,TRBD1,TRBJ2-7,TRBV14,TGTGCCAGCAGCCAAGGGCCAGGGACAGGGGTTTACTTC,CASSQGPGTGVYF
16,NA,NA,TRBJ2-1,TRBV11-2,TGTGCCAGCAGCCCAAGACAGGCTTCAGCTTACAATGAGCAGTTCTTC,CASSPRQASAYNEQFF
13,NA,TRBD1,TRBJ2-5,TRBV6-5,TGTGCCAGCAGACGGACAGGGGTGTTGGCCCAGTACTTC,CASRRTGVLAQYF
13,few,NA,TRBJ1-5,TRBV7-2,TGTGCCAGCAGCTTAGGGCCAGATCAGCCCCAGCATTTT,CASSLGPDQPQHF
13,NA,NA,TRBJ2-7,TRBV6-5,TGTGCCACCCTTGGTAGCAGCTCCTACGAGCAGTACTTC,CATLGSSSYEQYF
16,NA,TRBD1,TRBJ1-1,TRBV9,TGTGCCAGCAGCGTATTGACAGGGGCCTTGAACACTGAAGCTTTCTTT,CASSVLTGALNTEAFF
13,NA,TRBD2,TRBJ2-2,TRBV28,TGTGCCAGCACCCGCGGGGGCACCGGGGAGCTGTTTTTT,CASTRGGTGELFF
14,NA,NA,TRBJ2-1,TRBV19,TGTGCCAGTAGTATGCGGACCCCCCCAGGTGAGCAGTTCTTC,CASSMRTPPGEQFF
15,NA,NA,TRBJ1-3,TRBV5-4,TGTGCCAGCAGACCCGGGCGCGACTCTGGAAACACCATATATTTT,CASRPGRDSGNTIYF
13,few,NA,TRBJ1-2,TRBV12-3/TRBV12-4,TGTGCCAGCAGTTTGGGGGGAGGCTATGGCTACACCTTC,CASSLGGGYGYTF
15,NA,TRBD2,TRBJ2-7,TRBV19,TGTGCCAGTAGTATTATTAGCGGGAGCTCCTACGAGCAGTACTTC,CASSIISGSSYEQYF
13,NA,NA,TRBJ2-1,TRBV30,TGTGCCTGGAGCCCGGACTCCAAAAATGAGCAGTTCTTC,CAWSPDSKNEQFF
16,NA,NA,TRBJ1-6,TRBV6-2/TRBV6-3,TGTGCCAGCAGTTTCCGGCAGAGCTCCTATAATTCACCCCTCCACTTT,CASSFRQSSYNSPLHF
15,NA,TRBD1,TRBJ1-5,TRBV14,TGTGCCAGCAGCCCACAGGGGAAAGGCAATCAGCCCCAGCATTTT,CASSPQGKGNQPQHF